Below are 25 T cell receptor beta chains sequenced from a single sample in a study of cytomegalovirus exposure and HLA in healthy donors. Primers included in the PCR were 60 Vbeta and 13 Jbeta primers. The data were produced by immunoSEQ multiplex PCR, yet TCRdb's version contains in-frame clones alone and is incomplete. The sample has about 130,000 clones, roughly 85% seen once. Sample: PBMCs. These receptors were taken from a woman in her 40s in good health and CMV-seropositive.

J is TRBJ2-7 and V is TRBV12-5, with 12 bases that match TRBD2. J was trimmed by 3 bases and V by 2 bases; bases with no gene match: 8. Germline V gene sequence: CDR1 LGHNT, CDR2 FRNRAP. The CDR3 runs to 17 residues. CDR3 sequence (DNA): TGTGCTAGTGGTTTGACCTCGACTAGCGGGGGCTTCTACGAGCAGTACTTC. Amino acid sequence: CASGLTSTSGGFYEQYF.

The chain carries TRBV7-9 and TRBJ2-5; weak D call: TRBD2 (5 bases). The V gene's germline CDR1 is SEHNR and CDR2 FQNEAQ (reference sequence). The CDR3 is 15 amino acids. Trimming took off 1 base at V and 4 bases at J, with 13 bases between the two ends. DNA of the CDR3: TGTGCCAGCAGCTTAGGAGGGAGTAAGCGAGAGACCCAGTACTTC. Its translation: CASSLGGSKRETQYF.

This chain connects TRBV5-1 to TRBJ2-2, with 14 nucleotides matching TRBD2. The germline gives CDR1 SGHRS, CDR2 YFSETQ. Losses at the gene ends were 5 bases for V and 7 bases for J; bases not matched to a gene: 4. The CDR3 spans 15 residues. CDR3 coding DNA: TGCGCCAGCAGGGGACTAGCGGGAGAGGACGGGGAGCTGTTTTTT. This sequence encodes CASRGLAGEDGELFF.

The rearrangement uses TRBV10-3 and TRBJ2-1, with D possibly being TRBD2 (5 bases). The CDR3 spans 18 residues. The ends were cut back, 0 bases at V and 0 bases at J, with 15 bases in the middle. CDR1 and CDR2 from the germline V gene are ENHRY and SYGVKD. The DNA of the CDR3 is TGTGCCATCAGTGAGTCCGCAGCGGACTGGGGCTCCTACAATGAGCAGTTCTTC. The encoded protein is CAISESAADWGSYNEQFF.

J is TRBJ2-7 and V is TRBV19; 8 nucleotides agree with TRBD1. CDR1 and CDR2 (germline): LNHDA, SQIVND (reference sequence). Germline trimming cut 5 bases from V and 2 bases from J; bases unmatched to any gene: 11. There are 16 residues in the CDR3. The CDR3 coding sequence is TGTGCCAGTAGTTCCGGAGGGGACAGGCTGACCTACGAGCAGTACTTC. Translation: CASSSGGDRLTYEQYF.

J is TRBJ2-3 and V is TRBV4-3; TRBD2 is a possible D gene (5 bases). The CDR3 has 17 residues. V was cut by 1 base and J by 2 bases, with 16 bases left in between. Germline lookup yields CDR1 LGHNA and CDR2 YSLEER. The CDR3 protein is CASSQVQTGIFTDTQYF. The CDR3 DNA reads as TGCGCCAGCAGCCAAGTCCAGACCGGGATTTTCACAGATACGCAGTATTTT.

J is TRBJ2-7 and V is TRBV7-2; 13 nucleotides line up with TRBD2. The CDR3 contains 14 residues. Germline CDR1 SGHTA, CDR2 FQGNSA. The V and J ends lost 6 bases and 4 bases, in that order; junction bases with no gene match: 3. The DNA of the CDR3 is TGTGCCAGCAGAGGGACTAGCGGGGCGTACGAGCAGTACTTC. Translating it yields CASRGTSGAYEQYF.

The chain joins TRBV5-5 to TRBJ2-3, with a possible D match to TRBD1 (5 bases). Germline assignment: CDR1 SGHKS and CDR2 YYEKEE (reference sequence). The CDR3 length is 13 residues. Trimming pared 4 bases from V and 2 bases from J, leaving 8 bases between. CDR3 bases: TGTGCCAGCAGCCCAGGGAACACAGATACGCAGTATTTT. Encoded protein: CASSPGNTDTQYF.

This clone appeared a few times. The chain recombines TRBV28 with TRBJ1-5, with 9 bases fitting TRBD1. V lost 8 bases, J lost 4 bases, and 3 bases stayed unmatched. Germline V CDR1 and CDR2: MDHEN, SYDVKM. This CDR3 spans 13 amino acids. DNA of the CDR3: TGTGCCAGCCTCGGGACAGGGAATCAGCCCCAGCATTTT. Translation: CASLGTGNQPQHF.

This clone was counted a single time. The chain couples TRBV28 to TRBJ1-5; D might be TRBD1 (5 bases). The length of the CDR3 is 15 residues. Germline V gene sequence: CDR1 MDHEN, CDR2 SYDVKM. Trimming left V 9 bases short and J 0 bases short, with 15 bases between. The CDR3 nucleotides are TGTGCCAGTTCGCCGGGGGAATCTAGCAATCAGCCCCAGCATTTT. This sequence encodes CASSPGESSNQPQHF.

The chain carries TRBV5-5 and TRBJ1-5; no definite D call. The CDR3 has 14 amino acids. Trimming removed 1 base from V and 4 bases from J, with 9 bases in between. Germline V gene sequence: CDR1 SGHKS, CDR2 YYEKEE (reference sequence). The CDR3, as DNA: TGTGCCAGCAGCTTGTACAGTGATAATCAGCCCCAGCATTTT. Translated, it gives CASSLYSDNQPQHF.

This clone was seen a single time. The chain uses TRBV29-1 and TRBJ2-7; D might be TRBD2 (7 bases). The CDR3 extends over 13 amino acids. The V and J ends lost 6 bases and 6 bases respectively, with 18 bases between them. In germline, CDR1 is SQVTM, CDR2 ANQGSEA. In nucleotides, the CDR3 is TGCAGCGTCCTAAATAGGGGGGGCAGCGAGCAGTACTTC. As protein: CSVLNRGGSEQYF.

This clone was detected only once. The chain is built from TRBV19 and TRBJ2-2; possibly TRBD1 for D (6 bases). Germline V gene data show CDR1 as LNHDA and CDR2 as SQIVND (reference sequence). The germline V and J ends were trimmed by 4 bases and 6 bases, with 15 bases remaining between them. This CDR3 contains 15 residues. The CDR3 nucleotides read TGTGCCAGTAGTAAAAACAGGGTAGAGTCCGGGGAGCTGTTTTTT. Translated: CASSKNRVESGELFF.

The sample holds one count of this clone. The gene calls are TRBV6-6 and TRBJ2-5, with 7 bases aligning to TRBD2. CDR3 size: 15 residues. The V segment lost 7 bases and the J segment 1 base; nucleotides outside the gene matches: 9. Looked up from germline, CDR1 is MNHNY and CDR2 is SVGAGI (reference sequence). The CDR3 loop reads CASTLSGTPQETQYF. Written as DNA, the CDR3 is TGTGCCAGCACCCTAAGCGGGACGCCCCAAGAGACCCAGTACTTC.

CDR3: CATSGPGGETQYF. The CDR3 DNA sequence: TGTGCCACCTCGGGGCCAGGGGGAGAGACCCAGTACTTC. The chain recombines TRBV7-6 with TRBJ2-5; 7 nucleotides line up with TRBD1. This CDR3 comprises 13 residues. Germline V lookup: CDR1 SGHVS, CDR2 FNYEAQ. V lost 10 bases and J lost 4; bases outside the gene matches: 9. Supplemented by reference TRBV7-6 and TRBJ2-5, the full variable domain reads GAGVSQSPRYKVTKRGQDVALRCDPISGHVSLYWYRQALGQGPEFLTYFNYEAQQDKSGLPNDRFSAERPEGSISTLTIQRTEQRDSAMYRCATSGPGGETQYFGPGTRLLVL.

This clone was recorded only once. The V and J genes are TRBV5-4 and TRBJ2-7, with 10 bases aligning to TRBD1. V lost 3 bases and J lost 5; bases outside the gene matches: 5. Per germline, CDR1 SGHNT and CDR2 YYREEE (reference sequence). The CDR3 has 14 amino acids. CDR3 sequence (DNA): TGTGCCAGCAGCTCCGGGACAGGGGTCAACGAGCAGTACTTC. Residues: CASSSGTGVNEQYF.

This sequence joins TRBV19 and TRBJ2-3; TRBD1 agrees at 7 bases. Germline V gene sequence: CDR1 LNHDA, CDR2 SQIVND (reference sequence). V trimming: 5 bases; J trimming: 10 bases; junction bases outside the gene matches: 9. There are 13 residues in the CDR3. In DNA form, the CDR3 reads TGTGCCAGTAGTGTTTCCCGACAGGGCTCGCAGTATTTT. Residues: CASSVSRQGSQYF.

This chain links TRBV5-1 with TRBJ1-1; D unclear. Germline V gene sequence: CDR1 SGHRS, CDR2 YFSETQ. The CDR3 sequence is 14 residues long. The V gene lost 4 bases and the J gene lost 1 base, with 11 bases spanning the gap. The CDR3 coding sequence is TGCGCCAGCAGCCCGGTTCCACCGAACACTGAAGCTTTCTTT. Amino acids: CASSPVPPNTEAFF. The entire variable domain, with the rest obtained from reference TRBV5-1 and TRBJ1-1, is as follows: KAGVTQTPRYLIKTRGQQVTLSCSPISGHRSVSWYQQTPGQGLQFLFEYFSETQRNKGNFPGRFSGRQFSNSRSEMNVSTLELGDSALYLCASSPVPPNTEAFFGQGTRLTVV.

The chain employs TRBV4-3 and TRBJ2-2; 8 nucleotides align to TRBD2. V gave up 1 base and J gave up 0 bases; unmatched junction bases: 1. This CDR3 region has 16 residues. Germline values: CDR1 LGHNA, CDR2 YSLEER. The CDR3 nucleotides are TGCGCCAGCAGCCAAGCGGGGGGGCCGAACACCGGGGAGCTGTTTTTT. It yields the protein CASSQAGGPNTGELFF.

This chain links TRBV9 with TRBJ1-5, with D possibly being TRBD1 (5 bases). This CDR3 has 14 amino acids. Germline V gene data show CDR1 as SGDLS and CDR2 as YYNGEE. V lost 4 bases, J lost 5 bases, and 13 bases lay in between. CDR3 DNA: TGTGCCAGCAGCCCTGGGGCGGGATATCAGCCCCAGCATTTT. Translated: CASSPGAGYQPQHF.

The chain couples TRBV29-1 to TRBJ1-1; 7 nucleotides line up with TRBD1. Germline assignment: CDR1 SQVTM and CDR2 ANQGSEA. The CDR3 has 12 residues. V lost 6 bases and J lost 2; bases outside the gene matches: 3. The CDR3, as DNA: TGCAGCGTGGACAGGACAAACACTGAAGCTTTCTTT. Its protein is CSVDRTNTEAFF.

Concerning this clone: Mismatch with germline at one junction end may stem from a read error. The chain combines TRBV15 with TRBJ2-2; D might be TRBD2 (6 bases). CDR1 and CDR2 (germline): LNHNV, YYDKDF (reference sequence). This CDR3 has 14 residues. CDR3: CATGFGGNPGELFF. CDR3 nucleotides: TGTGCCACCGGCTTTGGCGGGAACCCCGGGGAGCTGTTTTTT.

The rearrangement uses TRBV19 and TRBJ2-2, with D possibly TRBD2 on 5 matching bases. V was trimmed by 5 bases and J by 4 bases, leaving 11 bases between them. The CDR3 extends over 14 amino acids. In germline, CDR1 is LNHDA, CDR2 SQIVND (reference sequence). The CDR3 protein is CASSPYGGTGELFF. In DNA form, the CDR3 reads TGTGCCAGTAGTCCATATGGAGGCACCGGGGAGCTGTTTTTT.

CDR3 sequence (DNA): TGTGCCAGCAGCCTGGGGACAGGGGGCCCCAACACTGAAGCTTTCTTT. Amino acid sequence: CASSLGTGGPNTEAFF. This chain connects TRBV7-6 to TRBJ1-1; TRBD1 matches 12 bases. V shed 5 bases and J 2 bases; nucleotides not matched to a gene: 6. This CDR3 comprises 16 residues. Germline loops: CDR1 SGHVS, CDR2 FNYEAQ.

The chain couples TRBV28 to TRBJ2-5; TRBD1 might be the D (7 bases). The germline gives CDR1 MDHEN, CDR2 SYDVKM. The CDR3 contains 15 residues. V shed 6 bases and J shed 2 bases, with 16 bases lying between them. CDR3 amino acids: CASSQGGGYQETQYF. The CDR3 DNA sequence: TGTGCCAGCAGCCAAGGAGGGGGCTATCAAGAGACCCAGTACTTC.